This T cell receptor (beta chain) was sequenced for a study of blood T cells in healthy people across ages. Study-wide points: Calculation of diversity from one million T cells yielded estimates considered to be underestimates.

A remark on this clonotype: Its antigen is currently unknown.

Every sample gave at least 5.5 micrograms of total RNA when it was extracted. There are 14 residues in the CDR3. Trimming left V 6 bases short and J 0 bases short, with 12 bases between. Germline V gene data show CDR1 as KGHSH and CDR2 as LQKENI. A second PCR of roughly 6 to 12 cycles used a sample-barcoded 5' primer and a J-beta primer mix. TCRdb re-derived calls from the 5' RACE reads in MiXCR, one entry per CDR3 protein. The sample includes about 680,000 distinct CDR3 sequences, around 48% of them seen just once. Sequencing was carried out using blood. This receptor was identified in a woman aged 60-70 years in good health. V is TRBV18 and J is TRBJ2-7; no definite D call. DNA for the CDR3: TGTGCCAGCTCCCCCTCAATGAGCTCCTACGAGCAGTACTTC. Amino acids: CASSPSMSSYEQYF.